Following are 32 T cell receptor beta chains from one sample sequenced in a study of cytomegalovirus exposure and HLA in healthy donors. The PCR employed 60 Vbeta primers together with 13 Jbeta primers. Assay used: immunoSEQ multiplex PCR; TCRdb lists only in-frame clones, some missing. The sample has under 200,000 clones, over 80% seen once; the top ten hold around 6.6%. The sequencing sample was made of PBMCs. All receptors come from a male donor in good health and CMV-seropositive.

CDR3 amino acids: CASSSQGGGTEAFF. As DNA, the CDR3 is TGTGCCAGCAGCTCGCAGGGCGGTGGCACTGAAGCTTTCTTT. This chain joins TRBV7-6 and TRBJ1-1; D is possibly TRBD1 (5 bases). This CDR3 has 14 residues. The germline V gene encodes CDR1 SGHVS and CDR2 FNYEAQ. V lost 4 bases and J lost 4, with 13 bases in between.

CDR3 in amino acids: CASSNRETEAFF. The CDR3 nucleotides read TGTGCCAGCAGTAACAGGGAGACTGAAGCTTTCTTT. This chain connects TRBV2 to TRBJ1-1; D may be TRBD1 (6 bases). V was clipped by 5 bases and J by 5 bases, with 9 bases between them. Looked up from germline, CDR1 is SNHLY and CDR2 is FYNNEI. This CDR3 is built from 12 residues.

This chain links TRBV21-1 with TRBJ2-7; the D call TRBD2 from the table was never checked on the DNA. TRBV21-1 is noted as a pseudogene. The CDR3 is 14 amino acids. CDR3 DNA: TGTGCCAGCAGCCTGGCGGGAGGGCCGAACGAGCAGTACTTC. Amino acids: CASSLAGGPNEQYF.

The CDR3 region is CASSIGTVTTDTQYF. For the CDR3, the DNA is TGTGCCAGTAGTATAGGGACAGTCACAACAGATACGCAGTATTTT. V gene TRBV19 combines with J gene TRBJ2-3; TRBD1 is a possible D gene (6 bases). CDR3 size: 15 residues. CDR1 and CDR2 from the germline V gene are LNHDA and SQIVND (reference sequence). V lost 1 base, J lost 3 bases, and 11 bases lay in between.

Concerning this clone itself: One end of the junction fails to match germline, which may point to a read error. The chain recombines TRBV7-3 with TRBJ2-1; 7 nucleotides match TRBD2. This CDR3 is built from 15 residues. Germline CDR1 is SGHTA and CDR2 is FQGTGA. Here the CDR3 DNA reads TGTGCCAGCAGCCTAACCCGGGACTACGACAATGAGCAGTTCTTC. As protein: CASSLTRDYDNEQFF.

The sample holds one count of this clone. This sequence joins TRBV7-2 and TRBJ2-1; 14 bases are a match to TRBD2. This CDR3 region has 17 residues. V was clipped by 0 bases and J by 7 bases; unmatched bases: 5. Germline-derived CDR1 and CDR2 are SGHTA and FQGNSA. The CDR3 sequence: CASSLAGTSGSRNEQFF. CDR3 nucleotides: TGTGCCAGCAGCTTAGCCGGGACTAGCGGGAGTCGGAATGAGCAGTTCTTC.

The V call is TRBV29-1, the J call TRBJ1-4; tentative D call: TRBD1 (6 bases). Germline CDR1 SQVTM, CDR2 ANQGSEA. Trimming stripped 5 bases from V and 5 bases from J, with 12 bases between. CDR3 length: 13 amino acids. In nucleotides, the CDR3 is TGCAGCGTTACAGGGCGATCGAATGAAAAACTGTTTTTT. Its translation: CSVTGRSNEKLFF.

The gene calls are TRBV7-2 and TRBJ2-7; no clear D. The CDR3 sequence is 12 residues long. V shed 5 bases and J shed 3 bases, with 8 bases lying between them. Germline CDR1 SGHTA, CDR2 FQGNSA. Written as DNA, the CDR3 is TGTGCCAGCAGCCGATTACACTACGAGCAGTACTTC. This gives the protein CASSRLHYEQYF.

The chain recombines TRBV28 with TRBJ1-5; TRBD1 is a possible D gene (6 bases). The CDR3 extends over 16 amino acids. V was pared by 2 bases and J by 5 bases, with 16 bases between. CDR1 MDHEN and CDR2 SYDVKM come from the germline V gene. The CDR3 reads CASSLGGGQAYQPQHF. As DNA, the CDR3 is TGTGCCAGCAGTTTAGGCGGGGGGCAGGCGTATCAGCCCCAGCATTTT.

V and J are TRBV11-3 and TRBJ2-3; TRBD2 aligns across 11 bases. V was clipped by 5 bases and J by 3 bases; unmatched bases: 7. The CDR3 contains 16 residues. In germline, CDR1 is SGHNT, CDR2 YENEEA. This CDR3 reads CASSTGTSGFTDTQYF. For the CDR3, the DNA is TGTGCCAGCAGCACCGGGACTAGCGGTTTTACAGATACGCAGTATTTT.

This chain joins TRBV28 and TRBJ1-5; TRBD1 aligns across 9 bases. The ends lost 6 bases at V and 1 base at J; junction bases unmatched: 4. This CDR3 spans 15 amino acids. Germline CDR1 is MDHEN and CDR2 is SYDVKM. The CDR3 region has the DNA TGTGCCAGCAGGCCGACAGGGGGGAGCAATCAGCCCCAGCATTTT. Protein: CASRPTGGSNQPQHF.

The rearrangement uses TRBV28 and TRBJ1-6, with 11 bases fitting TRBD1. Germline V gives CDR1 MDHEN, CDR2 SYDVKM. The CDR3 consists of 15 residues. Losses at the gene ends were 3 bases for V and 9 bases for J; bases not matched to a gene: 4. DNA of the CDR3: TGTGCCAGCAGTTTCCCCGGGACAGGGGGTTCACCCCTCCACTTT. Protein: CASSFPGTGGSPLHF.

V usage is TRBV5-1 and J usage is TRBJ1-4; maybe TRBD1 (6 bases). CDR1 and CDR2 (germline): SGHRS, YFSETQ. V lost 4 bases and J lost 4, with 11 bases in between. The CDR3 consists of 14 residues. The CDR3 here is CASSLGQINEKLFF. CDR3 nucleotide sequence: TGCGCCAGCAGCCTAGGACAGATTAATGAAAAACTGTTTTTT.

This chain links TRBV19 with TRBJ1-1; D remains ambiguous. V was cut by 3 bases and J by 0 bases, with 8 bases left in between. This CDR3 spans 14 amino acids. Germline V gene lookup returns CDR1 LNHDA and CDR2 SQIVND (reference sequence). The CDR3 DNA follows: TGTGCCAGTAGTATCGTACAGTTGAACACTGAAGCTTTCTTT. Translated: CASSIVQLNTEAFF.

The chain recombines TRBV7-9 with TRBJ2-3, with TRBD1 identical over 10 bases. Germline-derived CDR1 and CDR2 are SEHNR and FQNEAQ (reference sequence). This CDR3 has 17 amino acids. Trimming removed 2 bases from V and 4 bases from J; junction bases left unmatched: 9. The CDR3 region is CASSLRDRGFLADTQYF. The DNA of the CDR3 is TGTGCCAGCAGCTTACGGGACAGGGGCTTTTTGGCAGATACGCAGTATTTT.

The J gene is TRBJ2-1, the V gene TRBV28, with 9 bases that match TRBD1. CDR3 length: 15 amino acids. The V gene's germline CDR1 is MDHEN and CDR2 SYDVKM. J was trimmed by 4 bases and V by 6 bases; bases with no gene match: 7. The CDR3 is CASSRDREGYNEQFF. In DNA form, the CDR3 reads TGTGCCAGCAGCCGGGACAGGGAGGGGTACAATGAGCAGTTCTTC.

The chain employs TRBV27 and TRBJ2-1; a weak D match, TRBD1 (6 bases). CDR1 MNHEY and CDR2 SMNVEV come from the germline V gene (reference sequence). Trimming pared 5 bases from V and 14 bases from J, leaving 16 bases between. The CDR3 extends over 12 amino acids. The CDR3 DNA reads TGTGCCAGCAGTGCGATACAGGGAAAGGAGTTCTTC. Amino acid sequence: CASSAIQGKEFF.

This chain joins TRBV19 and TRBJ2-1, with a possible D match to TRBD1 (6 bases). There are 16 residues in the CDR3. The germline V and J ends were trimmed by 8 bases and 0 bases, with 17 bases remaining between them. Germline V gene data show CDR1 as LNHDA and CDR2 as SQIVND (reference sequence). CDR3 nucleotide sequence: TGTGCCAGTTGGGGAACAGGGTGGAGCTCCTACAATGAGCAGTTCTTC. Encoded protein: CASWGTGWSSYNEQFF.

This CDR3 reads CASSVDGGAGELFF. The CDR3 DNA is TGTGCCAGCAGCGTAGATGGGGGGGCCGGGGAGCTGTTTTTT. The chain uses TRBV9 and TRBJ2-2, with 7 bases lining up with TRBD2. Germline CDR1 is SGDLS and CDR2 is YYNGEE. The CDR3 extends over 14 amino acids. V was pared by 0 bases and J by 6 bases, with 2 bases of the junction left unmatched.

This clone was observed once. The chain carries TRBV11-2 and TRBJ1-6; TRBD1 aligns across 10 bases. CDR3 length equals 13 residues. CDR1 and CDR2 (germline): SGHAT, FQNNGV. V trimming: 5 bases; J trimming: 9 bases; junction bases outside the gene matches: 1. In DNA form, the CDR3 reads TGTGCCAGCAGCGACAGGGGGCTTTCACCCCTCCACTTT. Residues: CASSDRGLSPLHF.

V usage is TRBV27 and J usage is TRBJ2-3; possibly TRBD1 for D (6 bases). V lost 2 bases to trimming and J lost 5 bases, with 17 bases between them. The CDR3 is 16 residues long. From germline, CDR1 is MNHEY and CDR2 SMNVEV (reference sequence). CDR3 sequence (DNA): TGTGCCAGCAGTTTAGCCCCTACAGGGATTGTAGATACGCAGTATTTT. Translation: CASSLAPTGIVDTQYF.

This chain connects TRBV6-5 to TRBJ1-2; the D is unclear. V dropped 6 bases and J dropped 3 bases, with 11 bases sitting between them. The CDR3 totals 13 residues. Per the germline V gene, CDR1 is MNHEY and CDR2 is SVGAGI. In nucleotides, the CDR3 is TGTGCCAGCAGCCCTATGAGTGACTATGGCTACACCTTC. It encodes CASSPMSDYGYTF.

This clone was observed a few times. This chain joins TRBV6-6 and TRBJ1-1; 7 bases align to TRBD1. CDR1 is MNHNY and CDR2 is SVGAGI in the germline V gene (reference sequence). Trimming took 0 bases from V and 2 from J; bases not matched to a gene: 6. CDR3 length equals 16 residues. The CDR3 coding sequence is TGTGCCAGCAGTTACTCGACAGGGACCCTTAACACTGAAGCTTTCTTT. Its protein product is CASSYSTGTLNTEAFF.

This rearrangement joins TRBV6-5 to TRBJ1-2, with D possibly TRBD1 on 5 matching bases. Trimming took off 7 bases at V and 0 bases at J, with 9 bases between the two ends. This CDR3 has 13 residues. CDR1 is MNHEY, CDR2 SVGAGI, per germline. The CDR3 region is CASTVRANYGYTF. DNA for the CDR3: TGTGCCAGCACGGTCAGGGCTAACTATGGCTACACCTTC.

This clone was seen a single time. V gene TRBV19 combines with J gene TRBJ2-5; 10 nucleotides align to TRBD2. Germline V lookup: CDR1 LNHDA, CDR2 SQIVND (reference sequence). V shed 4 bases and J 5 bases; nucleotides not matched to a gene: 7. CDR3 size: 15 residues. CDR3 in DNA: TGTGCCAGTAGTAGCCCTAGCGGGAGAGGGGAGACCCAGTACTTC. It yields the protein CASSSPSGRGETQYF.

The gene calls are TRBV2 and TRBJ1-5, with 9 positions matching TRBD1. V lost 3 bases and J lost 6; bases outside the gene matches: 3. This CDR3 contains 14 residues. Germline V gene data show CDR1 as SNHLY and CDR2 as FYNNEI. This chain's CDR3 is CASSEGQGRQPQHF. For the CDR3, the DNA is TGTGCCAGCAGTGAGGGACAGGGACGTCAGCCCCAGCATTTT.

The genes are TRBV6-4 and TRBJ2-1, with 7 bases that match TRBD2. Trimming cost V 6 bases and J 0 bases; bases outside gene matches: 8. The CDR3 runs to 16 residues. Germline assignment: CDR1 MRHNA and CDR2 SNTAGT. CDR3: CASSGMGGSSYNEQFF. DNA of the CDR3: TGTGCCAGCAGCGGTATGGGCGGGAGCTCCTACAATGAGCAGTTCTTC.

The chain combines TRBV14 with TRBJ2-1; D is possibly TRBD2 (5 bases). From germline, CDR1 is SGHDN and CDR2 FVKESK. This CDR3 is built from 11 residues. The V end lost 2 bases, the J end lost 12 bases, and 8 bases lay between the germline ends. CDR3 sequence: CASSQYGGQFF. The CDR3, as DNA: TGTGCCAGCAGCCAATATGGAGGGCAGTTCTTC.

This chain connects TRBV7-3 to TRBJ2-7, with 10 bases lining up with TRBD1. The CDR3 is 15 amino acids. V lost 0 bases and J lost 5; bases outside the gene matches: 4. Germline V gene lookup returns CDR1 SGHTA and CDR2 FQGTGA. CDR3: CASSLTRDRGNEQYF. In DNA form, the CDR3 reads TGTGCCAGCAGCTTAACAAGGGACAGGGGCAACGAGCAGTACTTC. Full variable domain (missing parts from reference TRBV7-3 and TRBJ2-7): GAGVSQTPSNKVTEKGKYVELRCDPISGHTALYWYRQSLGQGPEFLIYFQGTGAADDSGLPNDRFFAVRPEGSVSTLKIQRTERGDSAVYLCASSLTRDRGNEQYFGPGTRLTVT.

To note about this clone: A read error may produce the germline difference seen at one junction end. This same CDR3 is encoded by further DNA sequences in the sample. The chain carries TRBV7-9 and TRBJ2-2; no clear D. CDR3 size: 12 residues. Germline V CDR1 and CDR2: SEHNR, FQNEAQ (reference sequence). For the CDR3, the DNA is TGTTCCAGCAGCCGTAACACCGGGGAGCTGTTTTTT. Residues: CSSSRNTGELFF.

The rearrangement joins TRBV7-2 to TRBJ1-2; 10 bases fit TRBD1. Germline-derived CDR1 and CDR2 are SGHTA and FQGNSA. The CDR3 spans 14 residues. Trimming took 1 base from V and 7 from J; bases not matched to a gene: 3. CDR3 loop: CASSLVGQGTGYTF. In nucleotides, the CDR3 is TGTGCCAGCAGCTTAGTGGGACAGGGGACTGGCTACACCTTC.

The chain carries TRBV4-3 and TRBJ2-5, with 9 bases that match TRBD2. The end of the DNA fits TRBJ2-7 better, so the J call may be wrong. The CDR3 is made up of 15 amino acids. Germline lookup yields CDR1 LGHNA and CDR2 YSLEER. CDR3 DNA sequence: TGCGCCAGCAGCCAAGTGTCTAGCGGGAACAACGAGCAGTACTTC. It yields the protein CASSQVSSGNNEQYF.